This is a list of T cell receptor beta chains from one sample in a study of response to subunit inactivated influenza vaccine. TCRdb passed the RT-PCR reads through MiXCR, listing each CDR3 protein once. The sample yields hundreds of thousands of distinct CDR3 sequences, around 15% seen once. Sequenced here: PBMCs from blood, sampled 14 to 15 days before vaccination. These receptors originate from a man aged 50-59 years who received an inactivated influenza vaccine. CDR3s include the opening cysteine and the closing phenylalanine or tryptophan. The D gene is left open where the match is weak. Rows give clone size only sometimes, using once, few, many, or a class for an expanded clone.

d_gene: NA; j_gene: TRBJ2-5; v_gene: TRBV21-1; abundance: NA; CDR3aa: CASTKPGPKTETQYF; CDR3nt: TGTGCCAGCACCAAACCGGGACCAAAAACAGAGACCCAGTACTTC
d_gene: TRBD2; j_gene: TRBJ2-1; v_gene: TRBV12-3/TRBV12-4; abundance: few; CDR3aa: CASSRGLAGQTGYEQFF; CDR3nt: TGTGCCAGCAGCCGGGGACTAGCGGGGCAGACAGGGTATGAGCAGTTCTTC
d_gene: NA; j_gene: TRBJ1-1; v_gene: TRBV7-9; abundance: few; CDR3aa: CASSFLVTEAFF; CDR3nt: TGTGCCAGCAGCTTCCTCGTCACTGAAGCTTTCTTT
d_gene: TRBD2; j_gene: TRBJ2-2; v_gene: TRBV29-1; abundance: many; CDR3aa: CSVKGTSTGELFF; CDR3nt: TGCAGCGTCAAGGGGACTAGCACCGGGGAGCTGTTTTTT
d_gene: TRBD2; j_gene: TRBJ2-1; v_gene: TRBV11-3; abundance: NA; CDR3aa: CASSLVSGGHNEQFF; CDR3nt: TGTGCCAGCAGCTTAGTGAGCGGGGGGCACAATGAGCAGTTCTTC
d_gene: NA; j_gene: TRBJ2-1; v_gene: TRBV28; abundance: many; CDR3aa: CASSFRGLSSNEQFF; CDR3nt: TGTGCCAGCAGTTTTCGGGGACTCTCCTCCAATGAGCAGTTCTTC
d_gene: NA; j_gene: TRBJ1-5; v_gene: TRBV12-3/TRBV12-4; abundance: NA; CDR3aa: CASSAVPAPQHF; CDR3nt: TGTGCCAGCAGCGCGGTCCCGGCGCCCCAGCATTTT
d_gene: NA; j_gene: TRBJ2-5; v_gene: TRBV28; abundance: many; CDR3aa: CASSLTDQETQYF; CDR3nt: TGTGCCAGCAGTTTGACAGACCAAGAGACCCAGTACTTC
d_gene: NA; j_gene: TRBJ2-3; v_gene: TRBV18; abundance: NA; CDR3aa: CASSPLRRDGGAQYF; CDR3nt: TGTGCCAGCTCACCACTTCGCAGGGATGGTGGGGCGCAGTATTTT
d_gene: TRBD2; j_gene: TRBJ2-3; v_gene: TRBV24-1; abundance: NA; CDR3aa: CATSDLFVGRGDTQYF; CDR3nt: TGTGCCACCAGTGATTTATTTGTCGGGAGGGGAGATACGCAGTATTTT
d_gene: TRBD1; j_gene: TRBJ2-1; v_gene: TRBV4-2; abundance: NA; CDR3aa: CASSQPGQPEQFF; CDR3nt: TGTGCCAGCAGCCAACCGGGACAGCCTGAGCAGTTCTTC
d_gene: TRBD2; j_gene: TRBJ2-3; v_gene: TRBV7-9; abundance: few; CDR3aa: CASSYGGAVITDTQYF; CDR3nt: TGTGCCAGCAGCTACGGGGGGGCAGTCATCACAGATACGCAGTATTTT
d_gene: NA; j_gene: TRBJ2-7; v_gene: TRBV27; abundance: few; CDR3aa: CASRQGLAGTYEQYF; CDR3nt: TGTGCCAGCAGGCAAGGACTTGCTGGGACCTACGAGCAGTACTTC
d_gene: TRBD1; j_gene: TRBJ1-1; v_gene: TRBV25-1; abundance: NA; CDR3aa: CASSKDREGRTEAFF; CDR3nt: TGTGCCAGCAGTAAGGACAGGGAGGGGCGGACTGAAGCTTTCTTT
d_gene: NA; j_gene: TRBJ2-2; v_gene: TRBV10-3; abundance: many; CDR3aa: CAISDLLGRGNTGELFF; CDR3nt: TGTGCCATCAGTGATCTCCTCGGCAGGGGTAACACCGGGGAGCTGTTTTTT
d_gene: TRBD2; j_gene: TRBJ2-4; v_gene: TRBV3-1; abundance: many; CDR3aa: CASSQAGGPENIQYF; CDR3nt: TGTGCCAGCAGCCAAGCGGGGGGGCCGGAAAACATTCAGTACTTC